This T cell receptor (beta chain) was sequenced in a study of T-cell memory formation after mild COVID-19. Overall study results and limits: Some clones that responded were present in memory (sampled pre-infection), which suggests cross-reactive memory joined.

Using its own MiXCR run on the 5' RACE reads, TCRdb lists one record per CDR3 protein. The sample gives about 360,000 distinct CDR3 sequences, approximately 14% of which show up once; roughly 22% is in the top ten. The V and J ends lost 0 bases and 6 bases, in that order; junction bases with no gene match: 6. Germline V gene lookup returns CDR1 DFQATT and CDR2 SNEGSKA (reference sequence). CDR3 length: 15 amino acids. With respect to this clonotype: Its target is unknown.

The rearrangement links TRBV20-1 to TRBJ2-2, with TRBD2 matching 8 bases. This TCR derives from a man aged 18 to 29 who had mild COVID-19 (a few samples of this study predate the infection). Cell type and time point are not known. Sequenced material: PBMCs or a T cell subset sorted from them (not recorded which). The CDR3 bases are TGCAGTGCTAGAGATCACGGGGGGGCCGCCGGGGAGCTGTTTTTT. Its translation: CSARDHGGAAGELFF.